The T cell receptor (beta chain) under discussion was sequenced for a study of cytomegalovirus exposure and HLA in healthy donors. Profiled with immunoSEQ multiplex PCR; TCRdb holds only in-frame clones, not every one. The data show about 130,000 clones, approximately 90% seen once. Concerning this clone itself: Antigen: not known.

Trimming cost V 3 bases and J 0 bases, with 12 bases left between them. CDR1 is LNHDA and CDR2 is SQIVND in the germline V gene (reference sequence). The CDR3 consists of 16 residues. Study-wide results and limits: Researchers counted roughly 160 TCR beta chains as cytomegalovirus-associated. There were some public TCRs occurring in many donors, but most TCR sequences were rare. In vitro checks showed that a few CMV-associated chains really do target CMV antigens.

The chain has TRBV19 and TRBJ2-4; D possibly corresponds to TRBD1 (6 bases). Sequencing input: PBMCs. This clonotype was sampled from a woman younger than 45 in good health and CMV-seropositive. Written as DNA, the CDR3 is TGTGCCAGTAGTATTCGGCAGGGGCTAGCCAAAAACATTCAGTACTTC. Its translation is CASSIRQGLAKNIQYF.